The subject of this entry is one TCR beta chain. Its antigen is not identified. Trimming pared 3 bases from V and 2 bases from J, leaving 13 bases between. The CDR3 has 15 residues. The germline V gene has CDR1 SGHTA and CDR2 FQGNSA. This specimen belongs to a study of CD8 T cells in ankylosing spondylitis. General study findings and limits: Seemingly characteristic of ankylosing spondylitis blood was a TCR beta motif consisting of several highly homologous variants.

TCRdb ran MiXCR on the 5' RACE reads and lists one entry per CDR3 protein. The sample contains a few hundred thousand distinct CDR3 sequences, about 22% of which appear only once. The source is a male donor with ankylosing spondylitis. The rearrangement links TRBV7-2 to TRBJ2-5; D is perhaps TRBD1 or TRBD2 (5 bases each). The sample consisted of blood, either unsorted or a sorted T cell fraction (not recorded which). The CDR3 spells CASSFLRGTQETQYF. The CDR3 DNA sequence: TGTGCCAGCAGCTTCCTGAGGGGTACGCAAGAGACCCAGTACTTC.